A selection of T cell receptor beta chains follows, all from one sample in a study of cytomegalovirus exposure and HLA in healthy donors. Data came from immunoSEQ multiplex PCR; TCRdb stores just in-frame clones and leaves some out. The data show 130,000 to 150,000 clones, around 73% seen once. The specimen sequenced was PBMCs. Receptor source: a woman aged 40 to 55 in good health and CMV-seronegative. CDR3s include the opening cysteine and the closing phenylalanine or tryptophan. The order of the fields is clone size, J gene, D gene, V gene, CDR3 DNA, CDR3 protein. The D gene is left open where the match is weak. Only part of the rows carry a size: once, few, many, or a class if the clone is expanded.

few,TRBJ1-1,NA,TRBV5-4,TGTGCCAGCAGCTCCAGGGTTATTGGCACTGAAGCTTTCTTT,CASSSRVIGTEAFF
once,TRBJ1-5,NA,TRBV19,TGTGCCAGTAGTACTGAGGACAGCCTAAATCAGCCCCAGCATTTT,CASSTEDSLNQPQHF
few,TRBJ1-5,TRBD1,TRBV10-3,TGTGCCATCAGTCCAGGGGGGTTGCAGCCCCAGCATTTT,CAISPGGLQPQHF
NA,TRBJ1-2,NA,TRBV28,TGTGCCAGCAGCGTACACAGGGTTAGCAACTATGGCTACACCTTC,CASSVHRVSNYGYTF
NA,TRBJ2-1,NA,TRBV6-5,TGTGCCAGCAGTTACTCGGCCCAAAACAATGAGCAGTTCTTC,CASSYSAQNNEQFF
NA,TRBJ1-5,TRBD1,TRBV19,TGTGCCAGTAAACGCGGGACAGGGGGCTATAGCAATCAGCCCCAGCATTTT,CASKRGTGGYSNQPQHF
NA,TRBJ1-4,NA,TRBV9,TGTGCCAGCAGCGTAGGGGAGGAAGAAAAACTGTTTTTT,CASSVGEEEKLFF
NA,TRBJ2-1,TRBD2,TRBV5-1,TGCGCCAGCAGCTTCGAACTAGCGGTCAATGAGCAGTTCTTC,CASSFELAVNEQFF
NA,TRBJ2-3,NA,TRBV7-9,TGTGCCAGCAGCTTAGCATGGGGGGATGATGGAGATACGCAGTATTTT,CASSLAWGDDGDTQYF
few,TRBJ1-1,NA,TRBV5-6,TGTGCCAGCAGCTTGAGGTTGACAGGATCAGCTTTCTTT,CASSLRLTGSAFF
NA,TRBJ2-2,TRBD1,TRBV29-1,TGCAGCACCAGACAGGGAACCGGGGAGCTGTTTTTT,CSTRQGTGELFF
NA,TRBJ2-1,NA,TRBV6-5,TGTGCCAGCAGTTGCACGGCGGGTTACAATGAGCAGTTCTTC,CASSCTAGYNEQFF
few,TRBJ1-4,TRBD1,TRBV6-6,TGTGCCAGCAGTTCGGACAGGGGGCTAGCTAATGAAAAACTGTTTTTT,CASSSDRGLANEKLFF
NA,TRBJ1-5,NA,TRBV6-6,TGTGCCAGCAGTTACTCGGAGGGTCAGCCCCAGCATTTT,CASSYSEGQPQHF
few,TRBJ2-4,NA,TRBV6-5,TGTGCCAGCAGCCCCAGGGTACTAGCCAAAAACATTCAGTACTTC,CASSPRVLAKNIQYF
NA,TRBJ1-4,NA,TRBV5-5,TGTGCCAGCAGCCCCCAGAGTGGGAGGGCTAATGAAAAACTGTTTTTT,CASSPQSGRANEKLFF
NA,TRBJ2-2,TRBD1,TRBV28,TGTGCCAGCAGTCCACCGGGACAGGGAGGGCCCGGGGAGCTGTTTTTT,CASSPPGQGGPGELFF
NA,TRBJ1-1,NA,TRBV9,TGTGCCAGCAGCGTAGGGCCAGGGGATCGGAACACTGAAGCTTTCTTT,CASSVGPGDRNTEAFF
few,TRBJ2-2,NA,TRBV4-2,TGTGCCAGCAGCCAAGACGGACTATCGATTAACACCGGGGAGCTGTTTTTT,CASSQDGLSINTGELFF
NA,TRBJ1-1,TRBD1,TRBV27,TGTGCCAGCAGTTTTCGGACAGGGGGCACATCAGCTTTCTTT,CASSFRTGGTSAFF
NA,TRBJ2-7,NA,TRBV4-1,TGCGCCAGCAGCCAAGATTGGACAGGGAGGGCCTACGAGCAGTACTTC,CASSQDWTGRAYEQYF
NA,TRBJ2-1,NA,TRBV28,TGTGCCAGCAGCCGCCGCGGACTCCACCACAATGAGCAGTTCTTC,CASSRRGLHHNEQFF
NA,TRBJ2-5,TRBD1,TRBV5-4,TGTGCCAGCAGCTATAGGACAGGCGAACAAGAGACCCAGTACTTC,CASSYRTGEQETQYF
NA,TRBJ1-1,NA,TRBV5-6,TGTGCCAGCAGCTTGATAAACACTGAAGCTTTCTTT,CASSLINTEAFF
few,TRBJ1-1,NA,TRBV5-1,TGCGCCAGCAGCCGCGGGGGAGAAGGGGGCACTGAAGCTTTCTTT,CASSRGGEGGTEAFF
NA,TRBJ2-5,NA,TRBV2,TGTGCCAGCAGTGAAGGAGTTGGGCATTTGTTGGAGACCCAGTACTTC,CASSEGVGHLLETQYF
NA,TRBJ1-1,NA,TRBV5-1,TGCGCCAGCAGGAAATACCAGGGGAACACTGAAGCTTTCTTT,CASRKYQGNTEAFF
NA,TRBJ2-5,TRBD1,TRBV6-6,TGTGCCAGCAGTCACAGGGGACAGGGGGCGGGGGAGACCCAGTACTTC,CASSHRGQGAGETQYF
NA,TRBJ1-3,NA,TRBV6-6,TGTGCCAGCAGTTACGAGAGCTCTGGAAACACCATATATTTT,CASSYESSGNTIYF
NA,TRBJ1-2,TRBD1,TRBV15,TGTGCCACCAGCAGTCAAAGGGGGCAGGAGGGCTACACCTTC,CATSSQRGQEGYTF
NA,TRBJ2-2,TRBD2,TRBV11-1,TGTGCCAGCAGCTTTAGCGGGGGGGCCTTTCGGGAGCTGTTTTTT,CASSFSGGAFRELFF
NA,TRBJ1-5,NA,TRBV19,TGTGCCAGTAGTCGCGGGTTTCTTAGCAATCAGCCCCAGCATTTT,CASSRGFLSNQPQHF
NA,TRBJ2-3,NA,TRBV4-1,TGCGCCAGCAGCCCGATCGGAGGGGATACGCAGTATTTT,CASSPIGGDTQYF
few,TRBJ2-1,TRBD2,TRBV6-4,TGTGCCAGCAGTCCGACTAGCGGGGGTGGCAATGAGCAGTTCTTC,CASSPTSGGGNEQFF
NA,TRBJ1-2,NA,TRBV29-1,TGCAGCGTTGAAGGGCAGAACTATGGCTACACCTTC,CSVEGQNYGYTF
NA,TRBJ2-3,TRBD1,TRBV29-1,TGCTCGGGCAGGGGGCGCTTGGTCGATACGCAGTATTTT,CSGRGRLVDTQYF
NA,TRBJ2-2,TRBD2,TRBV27,TGTGCCAGCAGTTTATACGCGGGGGGGCGAAGCGGGGAGCTGTTTTTT,CASSLYAGGRSGELFF
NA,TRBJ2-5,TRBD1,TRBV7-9,TGTGCCAGCAGCCAACGGACAGGGAAAATTCAAGAGACCCAGTACTTC,CASSQRTGKIQETQYF
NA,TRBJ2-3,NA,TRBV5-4,TGTGCCAGCAGCCCCCCGGCGGAAGATACGCAGTATTTT,CASSPPAEDTQYF
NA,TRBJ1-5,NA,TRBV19,TGTGCCAGTAGTATGGCACACGGAGGCAATCAGCCCCAGCATTTT,CASSMAHGGNQPQHF
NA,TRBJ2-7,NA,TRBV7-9,TGTGCCAGCAGCTTTCACACCACCTACGAGCAGTACTTC,CASSFHTTYEQYF
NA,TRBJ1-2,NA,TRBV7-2,TGTGCCAGCAGCTTAGGGACGGGACTGCCCCATTATGGCTACACCTTC,CASSLGTGLPHYGYTF
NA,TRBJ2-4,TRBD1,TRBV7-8,TGTGTCAGCAGCCAGAGACAGGGCGCCATTCAGTACTTC,CVSSQRQGAIQYF
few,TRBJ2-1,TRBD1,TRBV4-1,TGCGCCAGCAGCCAACTACCCGGGACAGGCAACAATGAGCAGTTCTTC,CASSQLPGTGNNEQFF
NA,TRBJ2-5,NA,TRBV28,TGTGCCAGCAGGCCAGCTAGCACACAAGAGACCCAGTACTTC,CASRPASTQETQYF
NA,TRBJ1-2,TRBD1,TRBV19,TGTGCCAGTAGTATTGGACAGGGGGCCGACTATGGCTACACCTTC,CASSIGQGADYGYTF
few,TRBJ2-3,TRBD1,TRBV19,TGTGCCAGTAGTAAGGACAGGGCTGCAGGAGATACGCAGTATTTT,CASSKDRAAGDTQYF
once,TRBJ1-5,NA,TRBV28,TGTGCCAGCACCAAGGGGGTCTATCAGCCCCAGCATTTT,CASTKGVYQPQHF